Listed below are T cell receptor beta chains from one sample, sequenced in a study of early T cells in non-severe SARS-CoV-2 infection. In TCRdb, the 5' RACE reads were re-called with MiXCR into one record per CDR3 protein. The table includes fewer than 30,000 distinct CDR3 sequences, roughly 9.7% detected once. The source material was whole blood. These receptors all stem from an adult who was a healthcare worker with PCR-confirmed SARS-CoV-2 infection or an uninfected control (not recorded which). Both conserved end residues are part of each CDR3. D genes are given only for firm matches. Part of the rows lack a size; the others show once, few, many or a class for expanded clones.

size	V	D	J	DNA	CDR3
few	TRBV12-3/TRBV12-4	NA	TRBJ1-1	TGTGCCAGCAGTTACAGGATATCGCTCGAAGCTTTCTTT	CASSYRISLEAFF
NA	TRBV10-2	TRBD1	TRBJ1-5	TGCGCCACCCGACAGGGTAGCAATCAGCCCCAGCATTTT	CATRQGSNQPQHF
many	TRBV20-1	TRBD2	TRBJ2-7	TGCAGTGCCAGAACCGCCGGGACTAGGTCCGACGAGCAGTACTTC	CSARTAGTRSDEQYF
many	TRBV30	TRBD1	TRBJ1-6	TGTGCCTGGAGCGCGGGACAGGATAATTCACCCCTCCACTTT	CAWSAGQDNSPLHF
many	TRBV29-1	TRBD2	TRBJ2-3	TGCAGCGTCGCCCTTCGACTAGCCATGTCCACAGATACGCAGTATTTT	CSVALRLAMSTDTQYF
many	TRBV29-1	NA	TRBJ1-2	TGCAGCGTTGATTTGGGGGGGGCTAACTATGGCTACACCTTC	CSVDLGGANYGYTF
few	TRBV7-3	TRBD2	TRBJ2-2	TGTGCCAGCAGCCCGGGACTAGCGGTCGGGGAGCTGTTTTTT	CASSPGLAVGELFF
few	TRBV10-2	NA	TRBJ2-1	TGCGCCAGCAGTGAGCCAGGCTTCCGGGAGCAGTTCTTC	CASSEPGFREQFF
many	TRBV30	TRBD2	TRBJ2-5	TGTGCCCAGTCGGCTAGCGGGGGATACCAAGAGACCCAGTACTTC	CAQSASGGYQETQYF
many	TRBV5-4	NA	TRBJ1-3	TGTGCCAGCAGCTTGTTCGACACCATATATTTT	CASSLFDTIYF
NA	TRBV7-2	NA	TRBJ2-7	TGTGCCAGCAGCTTATCCCCTGGGGGGGCCCGACCGGACGAGCAGTACTTC	CASSLSPGGARPDEQYF
many	TRBV12-3/TRBV12-4	NA	TRBJ1-1	TGTGCCAGCAGCGTTTTACCGGGGACTGAAGCTTTCTTT	CASSVLPGTEAFF
many	TRBV29-1	NA	TRBJ1-1	TGCAGCGCAAGTCGGGGGCAGTTTCCCGAAGCTTTCTTT	CSASRGQFPEAFF
few	TRBV28	TRBD1	TRBJ2-7	TGTGCCAGCAGTCCGCCGGGACAGGCCTCCTACGAGCAGTACTTC	CASSPPGQASYEQYF
few	TRBV6-4	TRBD1	TRBJ1-1	TGTGCCAGCAGTCTAACAGGGGCAACTGAAGCTTTCTTT	CASSLTGATEAFF
many	TRBV30	NA	TRBJ2-7	TGTGCCGGGACCGGGCTGACCTACGAGCAGTACTTC	CAGTGLTYEQYF
few	TRBV2	TRBD1	TRBJ2-4	TGTGCCAGCAGCGCTACAGGGGACCTGGGAAACATTCAGTACTTC	CASSATGDLGNIQYF
many	TRBV6-6	NA	TRBJ1-5	TGTGCCAGCAGTACTCGGGGGGGTGGCCAGCATTTT	CASSTRGGGQHF